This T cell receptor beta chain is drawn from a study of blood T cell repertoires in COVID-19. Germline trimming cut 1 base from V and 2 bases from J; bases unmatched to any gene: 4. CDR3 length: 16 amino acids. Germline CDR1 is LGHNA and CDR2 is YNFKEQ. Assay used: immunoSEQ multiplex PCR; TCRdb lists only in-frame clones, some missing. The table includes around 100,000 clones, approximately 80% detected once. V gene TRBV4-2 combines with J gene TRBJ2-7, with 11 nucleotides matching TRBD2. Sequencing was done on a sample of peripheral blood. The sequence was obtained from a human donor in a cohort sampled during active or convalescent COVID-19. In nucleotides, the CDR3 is TGTGCCAGCAGCCAAGGACTAGCGGGGTTTGCCTACGAGCAGTACTTC. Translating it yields CASSQGLAGFAYEQYF.